This T cell receptor (beta chain) was identified in a study of cytomegalovirus exposure and HLA in healthy donors. Study-level findings and limits: Earlier findings revealed that most TCR beta V segments proved productive either about 90% or about 30% of the time.

The primer mix had 60 Vbeta and 13 Jbeta primers. Clones were sequenced by immunoSEQ multiplex PCR, and TCRdb holds only the in-frame ones, with some missing. The data show some 31,000 clones, and the top ten clones hold 3.4%. The CDR3 length is 14 residues. Unmatched junction bases numbered 7, after V lost 5 bases and J lost 4 bases. Germline values: CDR1 MGHRA, CDR2 YSYEKL. For this clone: Its antigen remains unidentified.

The rearrangement joins TRBV4-1 to TRBJ2-5; TRBD1 agrees at 7 bases. Sequencing was performed on PBMCs. This receptor was obtained from a woman in her thirties or forties in good health and CMV-seropositive. Written as DNA, the CDR3 is TGCGCCAGCAGCAAGCGGACAGGATCAGAGACCCAGTACTTC. Its protein product is CASSKRTGSETQYF.